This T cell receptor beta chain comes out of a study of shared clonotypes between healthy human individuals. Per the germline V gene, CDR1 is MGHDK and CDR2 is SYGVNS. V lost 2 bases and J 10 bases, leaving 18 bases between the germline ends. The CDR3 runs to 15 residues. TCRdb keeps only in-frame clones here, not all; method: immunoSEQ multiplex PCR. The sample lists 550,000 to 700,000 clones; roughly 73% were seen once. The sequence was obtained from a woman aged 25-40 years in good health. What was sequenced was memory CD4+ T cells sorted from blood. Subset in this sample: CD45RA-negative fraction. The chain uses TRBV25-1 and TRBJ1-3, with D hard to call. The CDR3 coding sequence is TGTGCCAGCAGTGAAGCGTCCGACTTCGGGTCGACCATATATTTT. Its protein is CASSEASDFGSTIYF.